These 5 T cell receptor beta chains originate from one sample sequenced in a study of Ad26.COV2.S vaccination and SARS-CoV-2 variants. Treatment noted: some 19 received Ad26.COV2.S at low or high dose, single or two shots; about 5 received placebo; per-sample allocation not given. The investigators took samples on day 63 after the first vaccine or placebo injection. Repertoires were generated with immunoSEQ multiplex PCR, while TCRdb's copy carries only in-frame clones and drops some. The sample has about 350,000 clones; about 89% are singletons. Material: peripheral blood, obtained in a trial of Ad26.COV2.S vaccine versus placebo. The receptor set was obtained from a person between 18 and 65 years old who received the Ad26.COV2.S COVID-19 vaccine or a placebo.

This clone was observed a handful of times. This chain's CDR3 is CAWGQSTNEKLFF. CDR3 DNA: TGTGCCTGGGGACAGTCAACTAATGAAAAACTGTTTTTT. This rearrangement joins TRBV30 to TRBJ1-4, with D possibly TRBD1 on 6 matching bases. CDR1 is GTSNPN, CDR2 SVGIG, per germline (reference sequence). This CDR3 is 13 amino acids long. The V and J ends lost 5 bases and 0 bases respectively, with 7 bases between them.

The chain employs TRBV4-1 and TRBJ1-5; D perhaps matches TRBD1 (5 bases). V dropped 0 bases and J dropped 7 bases, with 13 bases sitting between them. The CDR3 sequence is 15 residues long. CDR1 and CDR2 (germline): MGHRA, YSYEKL. The CDR3 DNA reads TGCGCCAGCAGCCAAGAAACCAGGGTGGGGCAGCCCCAGCATTTT. This encodes CASSQETRVGQPQHF.

This clone was seen just once. One junction end disagrees with the germline gene, perhaps due to a read error. The chain joins TRBV5-1 to TRBJ2-1; no clear D gene. The CDR3 runs to 11 residues. Germline V gene sequence: CDR1 SGHRS, CDR2 YFSETQ. This CDR3 is CASSSHNEQFF. CDR3 in DNA: TGCGCCAGCAGCTCCCACAATGAGCAGTTCTTC.

V and J are TRBV4-1 and TRBJ1-2; D not certain. The CDR3 extends over 13 amino acids. V was pared by 0 bases and J by 4 bases, with 6 bases between. Looked up from germline, CDR1 is MGHRA and CDR2 is YSYEKL. CDR3 DNA: TGCGCCAGCAGCCAAGAATCCGGCTATGGCTACACCTTC. It encodes CASSQESGYGYTF.

V is TRBV3-1 (or the pseudogene TRBV3-2) and J is TRBJ2-7, with TRBD1 as a possible D gene (5 bases). With 4 bases removed from V and 0 bases from J, the gap between germline ends came to 10 bases. Germline-derived CDR1 and CDR2 are LGHDT and YNNKEL (reference sequence). CDR3 length: 14 residues. The CDR3 DNA reads TGTGCCAGCAGCCCTACGGACATCTCCTACGAGCAGTACTTC. Protein product: CASSPTDISYEQYF.